What follows describes a single TCR beta chain. The antigen remains unidentified. V lost 0 bases to trimming and J lost 3 bases; unmatched junction nucleotides: 6. The germline CDR1 and CDR2 sequences are SGHRS and YFSETQ. This CDR3 contains 15 residues. This sample was included in a study of response to subunit inactivated influenza vaccine. Study findings and constraints: Authors suggested seasonal influenza vaccinations each recruit few new T cells.

Each CDR3 protein is one row after TCRdb ran MiXCR on the RT-PCR reads. The sample consists of about 570,000 distinct CDR3 sequences, over 9.5% of them appearing once. The receptor comes from a man aged 50-59 years who received an inactivated influenza vaccine. The chain couples TRBV5-1 to TRBJ2-7, with 7 nucleotides matching TRBD1. Source: PBMCs from blood, taken on the day of vaccination. The chain's CDR3 is CASSLGHAGGYEQYF. The CDR3 DNA reads TGCGCCAGCAGCTTGGGACATGCAGGGGGCTACGAGCAGTACTTC.